This T cell receptor beta chain was found in a study of blood T cell repertoires in COVID-19. The table came from immunoSEQ multiplex PCR; TCRdb's copy has only in-frame clones and leaves some out. The repertoire consists of 35,000 or so clones, with about nine tenths occurring once and the leading ten covering 4.8%. Germline V lookup: CDR1 WSHSY, CDR2 SAAADI. The CDR3 runs to 15 residues. Trimming cost V 0 bases and J 4 bases; bases outside gene matches: 5. The chain has TRBV10-2 and TRBJ1-2, with 7 bases lining up with TRBD1. The sequenced material came from peripheral blood. This receptor was taken from a human donor in a cohort sampled during active COVID-19. CDR3: CASSESNRGSYGYTF. CDR3 nucleotides: TGCGCCAGCAGTGAGTCGAACAGGGGTTCCTATGGCTACACCTTC.